This T cell receptor (beta chain) was found in a study of human T cells and chemical hapten exposure. Described time point: patch test 1, 2 weeks after DPC sensitization. Indicated treatment: therapeutic diphenylcyclopropenone sensitization with weekly scalp DPC. Before extraction, the whole blood was not fractionated, and total RNA was taken from it. Study-level points and caveats: Among expanded TCRs, significantly more large CDR3 similarity clusters formed than among controls. With alopecia, donors may have immune responses unlike healthy people's.

The length of the CDR3 is 14 residues. Germline V lookup: CDR1 SGHNT, CDR2 YENEEA. V was pared by 3 bases and J by 5 bases, with 11 bases between. Individual cDNA molecules (in the library) carried attached unique molecular identifiers. TCRdb re-derived calls from the RACE reads in MiXCR, one entry per CDR3 protein. The sample contains around 99,000 distinct CDR3 sequences, around 12% of which appear only once. This clonotype was detected only a few times. Its target is not known. V usage is TRBV11-3 and J usage is TRBJ2-1; D is possibly TRBD2 (6 bases). The TCR was taken from a middle-aged woman with alopecia areata. Some clones in this sample may be carry-over from other donors' samples. Material: whole blood, obtained in connection with sensitization to the hapten diphenylcyclopropenone (DPC). As DNA, the CDR3 is TGTGCCAGCAGCTTGGGGGGAAGGAACAATGAGCAGTTCTTC. It yields the protein CASSLGGRNNEQFF.